The 9 T cell receptor beta chains below come from one sample, sequenced in a study of OX40 agonist ivuxolimab in advanced cancers. Data came from immunoSEQ multiplex PCR; TCRdb stores just in-frame clones and leaves some out. The table has fewer than 70,000 clones, about 86% seen once. The sample in question was CD4+ or CD8+ T cells sorted from blood, obtained in a trial of the OX40 agonist ivuxolimab. These receptors were obtained from an adult with an advanced solid tumor such as melanoma, head and neck, liver or kidney cancer.

The chain recombines TRBV18 with TRBJ2-3; D ambiguous. Germline lookup yields CDR1 KGHSH and CDR2 LQKENI. This CDR3 has 16 residues. Deletions cut 5 bases from V and 2 bases from J, with 17 bases between. In nucleotides, the CDR3 is TGTGCCAGCTCATCGCCCCAGGCCCGGGTCACAGATACGCAGTATTTT. It codes for CASSSPQARVTDTQYF.

This CDR3 is CASSRDRRDEKLFF. CDR3 coding DNA: TGTGCCAGCAGCCGAGACAGGAGGGATGAAAAACTGTTTTTT. The rearrangement uses TRBV7-2 and TRBJ1-4; possibly TRBD1 for D (6 bases). Germline CDR1 reads SGHTA; CDR2 reads FQGNSA. The CDR3 loop spans 14 amino acids. The V gene lost 5 bases and the J gene lost 6 bases, with 13 bases spanning the gap.

J is TRBJ1-5 and V is TRBV19; D unresolved. V was shortened by 5 bases and J by 0 bases, with 11 bases between the two germline ends. This CDR3 comprises 15 residues. CDR1 is LNHDA, CDR2 SQIVND, per germline (reference sequence). CDR3 region: CASSSGSGSNQPQHF. The CDR3, as DNA: TGTGCCAGTAGTTCGGGGTCGGGTAGCAATCAGCCCCAGCATTTT.

The rearrangement links TRBV5-4 to TRBJ2-3; 9 bases align to TRBD2. This CDR3 region has 14 residues. The V and J ends lost 7 bases and 6 bases, in that order; junction bases with no gene match: 9. Germline-derived CDR1 and CDR2 are SGHNT and YYREEE (reference sequence). The CDR3 sequence: CASHKRGVRDTQYF. As DNA, the CDR3 is TGTGCCAGCCATAAGCGGGGGGTGAGGGATACGCAGTATTTT.

The chain uses TRBV29-1 and TRBJ2-3; D may be TRBD1 (7 bases). The V end was cut by 6 bases, the J end by 0 bases, with 19 bases between. This CDR3 has 16 amino acids. The germline CDR1 and CDR2 sequences are SQVTM and ANQGSEA. In DNA, the CDR3 is TGCAGCGTCCAGGGGGGCCGAATCTCTAGCACAGATACGCAGTATTTT. Translating gives CSVQGGRISSTDTQYF.

The chain combines TRBV29-1 with TRBJ2-1; TRBD1 might be the D (7 bases). The CDR3 runs 12 residues. The ends were cut back, 3 bases at V and 8 bases at J, with 11 bases in the middle. Germline lookup yields CDR1 SQVTM and CDR2 ANQGSEA. The CDR3 reads CSVDRGVYEQFF. DNA of the CDR3: TGCAGCGTTGACAGGGGGGTCTATGAGCAGTTCTTC.

V gene TRBV28 combines with J gene TRBJ1-2; D remains unclear. Trimming took off 6 bases at V and 0 bases at J, with 5 bases between the two ends. The germline CDR1 and CDR2 sequences are MDHEN and SYDVKM. This CDR3 contains 12 residues. DNA of the CDR3: TGTGCCAGCAGAGAAACTAACTATGGCTACACCTTC. This translates into CASRETNYGYTF.

J is TRBJ1-4 and V is TRBV18; D is perhaps TRBD1 (5 bases). The CDR3 spans 13 residues. Germline CDR1 and CDR2: KGHSH and LQKENI. Between the trimmed V and J ends, which lost 2 bases and 8 bases, there was a span of 9 bases. The CDR3 region is CASSPTTEEKLFF. The CDR3 DNA follows: TGTGCCAGCTCACCAACGACAGAAGAAAAACTGTTTTTT.

The chain employs TRBV30 and TRBJ1-4; a possible D gene is TRBD1 (5 bases). V was clipped by 8 bases and J by 17 bases, with 27 bases between them. This CDR3 has 13 residues. In germline, CDR1 is GTSNPN, CDR2 SVGIG (reference sequence). The CDR3, as DNA: TGTGCCCCTAAACCGGGACCGTACAAGGACTGTTTTTTT. Protein sequence: CAPKPGPYKDCFF.